Listed here are 24 T cell receptor beta chains from one sample, sequenced in a study of T cells in Graves' hyperthyroidism and ophthalmopathy. The TCR beta CDR3 regions underwent amplification using RNA transcripts as the source. In the first-round RT-PCR of the TCR CDR3, the HTBI primer set was used. TCRdb used MiXCR to reprocess the multiplex PCR reads, holding one entry per CDR3 protein. The sample contains roughly 720,000 distinct CDR3 sequences, approximately 15% of which appear only once. The sequencing input was blood. The receptor source for this set is a man between 50 and 59 years old with Graves' hyperthyroidism.

This chain links TRBV20-1 with TRBJ2-1, with a weak D call TRBD1 (6 bases). The V end was cut by 4 bases, the J end by 7 bases, with 17 bases between. Germline V gene sequence: CDR1 DFQATT, CDR2 SNEGSKA (reference sequence). This CDR3 contains 14 residues. This CDR3 is CSATGQEMWNEQFF. The DNA for the CDR3 is TGCAGTGCTACGGGACAAGAAATGTGGAATGAGCAGTTCTTC.

In its sample, this clonotype was seen a few times. The chain joins TRBV12-3 or TRBV12-4 to TRBJ2-7, with a possible D match to TRBD2 (6 bases). The V and J ends lost 3 bases and 0 bases respectively, with 9 bases between them. The CDR3 length is 14 residues. The CDR3 spells CASSFGGVSYEQYF. The CDR3 coding sequence is TGTGCCAGCAGTTTTGGCGGGGTCTCCTACGAGCAGTACTTC.

This clonotype turned up a few times. This chain joins TRBV28 and TRBJ2-7, with TRBD1 matching over 9 bases. There are 16 residues in the CDR3. After removal of 6 bases from V and 1 base from J, the junction contained 10 bases not matched to a gene. The germline V gene encodes CDR1 MDHEN and CDR2 SYDVKM. In DNA, the CDR3 is TGTGCCAGCAGCTCTCCGGACAGGGGTTATTCCTACGAGCAGTACTTC. This sequence encodes CASSSPDRGYSYEQYF. Filled out from reference TRBV28 and TRBJ2-7, the complete variable domain reads DVKVTQSSRYLVKRTGEKVFLECVQDMDHENMFWYRQDPGLGLRLIYFSYDVKMKEKGDIPEGYSVSREKKERFSLILESASTNQTSMYLCASSSPDRGYSYEQYFGPGTRLTVT.

This clonotype occurred many times. The chain combines TRBV28 with TRBJ2-1, with TRBD2 matching over 16 bases. The V gene's germline CDR1 is MDHEN and CDR2 SYDVKM. The CDR3 consists of 17 residues. V gave up 5 bases and J gave up 7 bases; unmatched junction bases: 8. The CDR3 reads CASSLQGLAGGHNEQFF. For the CDR3, the DNA is TGTGCCAGCAGTCTGCAGGGACTAGCGGGAGGGCATAATGAGCAGTTCTTC.

This clonotype was seen a few times. The V and J genes are TRBV7-3 and TRBJ2-1, with 9 bases lining up with TRBD1. Germline assignment: CDR1 SGHTA and CDR2 FQGTGA. CDR3 length equals 15 residues. Germline trimming cut 5 bases from V and 4 bases from J; bases unmatched to any gene: 6. CDR3 protein: CASSPGTGLYNEQFF. CDR3 in DNA: TGTGCCAGCAGCCCTGGGACAGGGTTGTACAATGAGCAGTTCTTC.

This clonotype has a count of ten or more. The chain recombines TRBV20-1 with TRBJ2-2; TRBD2 matches at 14 bases. This CDR3 spans 15 amino acids. Germline lookup yields CDR1 DFQATT and CDR2 SNEGSKA (reference sequence). J lost 3 bases, V lost 3 bases, and 0 bases had no gene match. CDR3 coding DNA: TGCAGTGCTAGGACTAGCGGGAGGGACACCGGGGAGCTGTTTTTT. This translates into CSARTSGRDTGELFF.

This clonotype occurred a few times. The rearrangement uses TRBV29-1 and TRBJ1-4, with D possibly TRBD1 on 5 matching bases. The V end was cut by 0 bases, the J end by 3 bases, with 14 bases between. There are 16 residues in the CDR3. Germline lookup yields CDR1 SQVTM and CDR2 ANQGSEA. CDR3 nucleotides: TGCAGCGTTGAAGATCGGGGAGGGGACCCTAATGAAAAACTGTTTTTT. Residues: CSVEDRGGDPNEKLFF.

This clonotype was counted at least ten times. The chain is built from TRBV11-1 and TRBJ2-1; D perhaps matches TRBD1 (6 bases). The CDR3 sequence is 16 residues long. Trimming left V 2 bases short and J 1 base short, with 12 bases between. CDR1 is SGHAT and CDR2 is FQDESV in the germline V gene (reference sequence). CDR3 in DNA: TGTGCCAGCAGCTTAACTTTAGGGACATCCTACAATGAGCAGTTCTTC. The encoded protein is CASSLTLGTSYNEQFF.

This clonotype was seen at least ten times. This rearrangement joins TRBV28 to TRBJ2-7, with D maybe TRBD2 (6 bases). The length of the CDR3 is 14 residues. Germline-derived CDR1 and CDR2 are MDHEN and SYDVKM. V was pared by 1 base and J by 4 bases, with 11 bases between. The CDR3 protein is CASSLFPAGYEQYF. The CDR3 nucleotides are TGTGCCAGCAGTTTATTCCCAGCGGGTTACGAGCAGTACTTC.

On this clonotype: A much bigger clone sits one base away, suggesting this may be a read error. The chain carries TRBV12-3 or TRBV12-4 and TRBJ1-5, with D perhaps matching TRBD1 (6 bases). The CDR3 consists of 11 residues. As DNA, the CDR3 is TGTGCCAGCAATTTAGGGGGGCCCCAGCATTTT. Translated, it gives CASNLGGPQHF.

The chain carries TRBV20-1 and TRBJ2-3; D unresolved. Per the germline V gene, CDR1 is DFQATT and CDR2 is SNEGSKA (reference sequence). The CDR3 runs to 12 residues. Trimming cost V 6 bases and J 1 base, with 8 bases left between them. CDR3 in amino acids: CSAPLGTDTQYF. CDR3 nucleotide sequence: TGCAGTGCCCCGCTCGGCACAGATACGCAGTATTTT.

This clonotype appeared many times. V and J are TRBV28 and TRBJ2-5; maybe TRBD2 (6 bases). This CDR3 is built from 12 residues. CDR1 is MDHEN and CDR2 is SYDVKM in the germline V gene. Deletions cut 5 bases from V and 6 bases from J, with 10 bases between. The CDR3 spells CASSPGEQTQYF. CDR3 coding DNA: TGTGCCAGCAGTCCGGGGGAACAGACCCAGTACTTC.

This clonotype occurred many times. This chain links TRBV6-6 with TRBJ2-5; D gene uncertain. This CDR3 spans 13 amino acids. Germline loops: CDR1 MNHNY, CDR2 SVGAGI (reference sequence). Trimming took off 0 bases at V and 7 bases at J, with 9 bases between the two ends. For the CDR3, the DNA is TGTGCCAGCAGTTACTCGTCCGCCCCGACCCAGTACTTC. It is translated as CASSYSSAPTQYF.

At least ten counts were recorded for this clonotype. The CDR3 nucleotides are TGTGCTAGTGGTTTGACTCTAGCGGAGTATCACACCGGGGAGCTGTTTTTT. Its protein product is CASGLTLAEYHTGELFF. This chain joins TRBV12-5 and TRBJ2-2, with 7 bases identical to TRBD2. This CDR3 is built from 17 residues. After removal of 2 bases from V and 3 bases from J, the junction contained 9 bases not matched to a gene. Germline V gene sequence: CDR1 LGHNT, CDR2 FRNRAP.

The chain uses TRBV15 and TRBJ1-4; tentatively, D is TRBD1 (6 bases). The germline CDR1 and CDR2 sequences are LNHNV and YYDKDF (reference sequence). Trimming pared 4 bases from V and 0 bases from J, leaving 15 bases between. This CDR3 is built from 17 residues. CDR3 residues: CATSTGERLATNEKLFF. CDR3 DNA sequence: TGTGCCACCAGCACAGGGGAAAGGCTTGCAACTAATGAAAAACTGTTTTTT.

This clonotype was detected only a few times. This chain joins TRBV6-5 and TRBJ1-2; D gene ambiguous. Trimming took off 2 bases at V and 3 bases at J, with 7 bases between the two ends. CDR1 MNHEY and CDR2 SVGAGI come from the germline V gene. This CDR3 comprises 13 residues. The CDR3 loop is CASSYPEDYGYTF. The CDR3 coding sequence is TGTGCCAGCAGTTACCCCGAGGACTATGGCTACACCTTC.

The CDR3 nucleotides read TGTGCCAGCAGCTCCCTGACGAGTACTCACTTCAGCGAGCAGTACTTC. Its protein product is CASSSLTSTHFSEQYF. V and J are TRBV7-3 and TRBJ2-7; D gene unclear. This CDR3 contains 16 residues. Per the germline V gene, CDR1 is SGHTA and CDR2 is FQGTGA. V shed 4 bases and J shed 6 bases, with 22 bases lying between them.

This clonotype was observed many times. The CDR3 DNA reads as TGTGCCAGCACAGGGACGTCTATCACTGAAGCTTTCTTT. Translation gives CASTGTSITEAFF. The chain recombines TRBV28 with TRBJ1-1; possibly TRBD1 for D (5 bases). Looked up from germline, CDR1 is MDHEN and CDR2 is SYDVKM. V was shortened by 7 bases and J by 4 bases, with 13 bases between the two germline ends. The CDR3 runs to 13 residues.

This clonotype was counted ten times or more. The chain has TRBV28 and TRBJ1-4; D perhaps matches TRBD1 (6 bases). Germline CDR1 is MDHEN and CDR2 is SYDVKM. The CDR3 loop spans 14 amino acids. Deletions cut 7 bases from V and 8 bases from J, with 17 bases between. CDR3 in amino acids: CASTRDTGGEKLFF. In nucleotides, the CDR3 is TGTGCCAGCACCCGGGACACCGGGGGGGAAAAACTGTTTTTT. Filled out from reference TRBV28 and TRBJ1-4, the complete variable domain reads DVKVTQSSRYLVKRTGEKVFLECVQDMDHENMFWYRQDPGLGLRLIYFSYDVKMKEKGDIPEGYSVSREKKERFSLILESASTNQTSMYLCASTRDTGGEKLFFGSGTQLSVL.

The chain employs TRBV27 and TRBJ2-2; 7 positions match TRBD1. The V segment lost 1 base and the J segment 7 bases; nucleotides outside the gene matches: 6. The V gene's germline CDR1 is MNHEY and CDR2 SMNVEV (reference sequence). The CDR3 runs 15 residues. CDR3 loop: CASSLFDRERGELFF. The CDR3 nucleotides read TGTGCCAGCAGTTTATTTGACAGGGAGCGCGGGGAGCTGTTTTTT.

The V gene is TRBV28, the J gene TRBJ2-5; 13 nucleotides align to TRBD2. The CDR3 totals 18 residues. V trimming: 3 bases; J trimming: 3 bases; junction bases outside the gene matches: 10. CDR1 is MDHEN, CDR2 SYDVKM, per germline. The chain's CDR3 is CASSFGLAGDLPEETQYF. The CDR3 DNA is TGTGCCAGCAGTTTTGGACTAGCGGGAGATCTTCCCGAAGAGACCCAGTACTTC.

The V gene is TRBV5-6, the J gene TRBJ2-7; D is perhaps TRBD2 (6 bases). V was cut by 3 bases and J by 7 bases, with 14 bases left in between. The CDR3 contains 13 residues. Germline values: CDR1 SGHDT, CDR2 YYEEEE. The CDR3 DNA reads as TGTGCCAGCAGCTACTACGAACGGGGGGAGCAGTACTTC. Translated, it gives CASSYYERGEQYF.

This clonotype turned up a few times. This chain links TRBV19 with TRBJ1-6; the D is unclear. Germline CDR1 reads LNHDA; CDR2 reads SQIVND (reference sequence). The V end was cut by 0 bases, the J end by 9 bases, with 12 bases between. The CDR3 has 15 amino acids. The chain's CDR3 is CASSIERIGGSPLHF. CDR3 coding DNA: TGTGCCAGTAGTATAGAAAGAATCGGCGGTTCACCCCTCCACTTT.

This clonotype was counted at least ten times. The rearrangement links TRBV20-1 to TRBJ2-7; 10 nucleotides align to TRBD2. The germline CDR1 and CDR2 sequences are DFQATT and SNEGSKA (reference sequence). J was trimmed by 5 bases and V by 3 bases; bases with no gene match: 10. CDR3 size: 15 residues. The CDR3 reads CSARTSGLTKDEQYF. As DNA, the CDR3 is TGCAGTGCTAGGACTAGCGGGCTTACTAAGGACGAGCAGTACTTC.